What follows is one T cell receptor beta chain and its context. CDR3 length: 15 residues. The V gene lost 4 bases and the J gene lost 0 bases, with 9 bases spanning the gap. Per germline, CDR1 WNHNN and CDR2 SYGVQD (reference sequence). This entry comes from a study of blood T cell repertoires in COVID-19. Sequenced by immunoSEQ multiplex PCR; TCRdb stores in-frame clones only, minus some. The sample records 140,000 to 150,000 clones, about 74% being singletons. The chain has TRBV10-1 and TRBJ2-2; TRBD1 is a possible D gene (6 bases). Sequenced input: peripheral blood. This receptor was taken from a man aged 50 to 59 with acute or convalescent COVID-19. The CDR3 protein is CASSAGTTNTGELFF. CDR3 DNA sequence: TGCGCCAGCAGTGCCGGGACAACGAACACCGGGGAGCTGTTTTTT.